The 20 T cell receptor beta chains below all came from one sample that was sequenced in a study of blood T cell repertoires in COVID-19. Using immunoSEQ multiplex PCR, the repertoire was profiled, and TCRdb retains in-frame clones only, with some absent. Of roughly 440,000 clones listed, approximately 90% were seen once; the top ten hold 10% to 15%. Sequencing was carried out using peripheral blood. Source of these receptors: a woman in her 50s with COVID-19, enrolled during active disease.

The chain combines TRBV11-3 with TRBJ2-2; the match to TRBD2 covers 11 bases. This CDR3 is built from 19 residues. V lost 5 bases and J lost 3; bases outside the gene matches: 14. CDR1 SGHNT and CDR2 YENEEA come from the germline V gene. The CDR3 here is CASSLQIYLAGGYTGELFF. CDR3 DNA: TGTGCCAGCAGCCTCCAGATCTACCTAGCGGGGGGTTACACCGGGGAGCTGTTTTTT.

The CDR3 region is CASRKKGKSAEAFF. The CDR3 DNA follows: TGTGCCAGCAGAAAAAAGGGGAAGTCGGCTGAAGCTTTCTTT. The chain joins TRBV5-4 to TRBJ1-1; D may be TRBD1 (5 bases). Germline CDR1 is SGHNT and CDR2 is YYREEE (reference sequence). Trimming cost V 5 bases and J 6 bases, with 17 bases left between them. This CDR3 has 14 residues.

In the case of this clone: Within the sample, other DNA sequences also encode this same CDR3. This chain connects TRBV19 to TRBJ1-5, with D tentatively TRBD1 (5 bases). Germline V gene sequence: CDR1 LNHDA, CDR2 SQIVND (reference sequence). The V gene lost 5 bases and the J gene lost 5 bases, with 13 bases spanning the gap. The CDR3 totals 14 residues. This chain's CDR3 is CASSPQGSYQPQHF. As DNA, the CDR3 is TGTGCCAGTAGTCCCCAGGGTTCTTATCAGCCCCAGCATTTT.

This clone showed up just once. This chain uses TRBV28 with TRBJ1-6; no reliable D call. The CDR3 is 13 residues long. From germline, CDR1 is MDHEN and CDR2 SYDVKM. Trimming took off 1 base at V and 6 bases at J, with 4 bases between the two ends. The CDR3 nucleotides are TGTGCCAGCAGTTTATTGGCTAATTCACCCCTCCACTTT. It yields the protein CASSLLANSPLHF.

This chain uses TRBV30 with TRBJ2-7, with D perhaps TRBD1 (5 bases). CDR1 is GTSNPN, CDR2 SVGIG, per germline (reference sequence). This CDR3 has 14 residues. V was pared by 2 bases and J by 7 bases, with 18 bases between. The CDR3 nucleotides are TGTGCCTGGAGTTCGACAGTAGGTGAAAGTGAGCAGTACTTC. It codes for CAWSSTVGESEQYF.

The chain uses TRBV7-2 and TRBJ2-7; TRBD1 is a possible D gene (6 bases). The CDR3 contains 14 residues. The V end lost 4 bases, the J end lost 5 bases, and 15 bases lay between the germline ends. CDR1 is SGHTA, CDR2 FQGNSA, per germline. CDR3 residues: CASSYAGQPHEQYF. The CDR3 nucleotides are TGTGCCAGCAGCTACGCCGGACAGCCCCACGAGCAGTACTTC.

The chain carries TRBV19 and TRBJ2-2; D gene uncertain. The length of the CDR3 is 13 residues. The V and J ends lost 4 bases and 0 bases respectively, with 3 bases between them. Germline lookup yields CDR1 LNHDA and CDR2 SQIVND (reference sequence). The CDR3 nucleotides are TGTGCCAGTAGTACAGCGAACACCGGGGAGCTGTTTTTT. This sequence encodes CASSTANTGELFF.

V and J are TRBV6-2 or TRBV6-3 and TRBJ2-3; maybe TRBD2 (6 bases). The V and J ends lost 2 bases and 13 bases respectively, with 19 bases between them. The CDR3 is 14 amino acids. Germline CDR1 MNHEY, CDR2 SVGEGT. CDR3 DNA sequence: TGTGCCAGCAGTTACGAAAGCCGGGACGGAGGGGAGTATTTT. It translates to CASSYESRDGGEYF.

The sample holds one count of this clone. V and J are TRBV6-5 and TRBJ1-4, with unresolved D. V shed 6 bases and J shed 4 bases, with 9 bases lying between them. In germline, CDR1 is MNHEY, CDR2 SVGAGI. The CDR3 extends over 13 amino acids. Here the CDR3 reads CASRRGFNEKLFF. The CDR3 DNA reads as TGTGCCAGCAGGCGAGGATTTAATGAAAAACTGTTTTTT.

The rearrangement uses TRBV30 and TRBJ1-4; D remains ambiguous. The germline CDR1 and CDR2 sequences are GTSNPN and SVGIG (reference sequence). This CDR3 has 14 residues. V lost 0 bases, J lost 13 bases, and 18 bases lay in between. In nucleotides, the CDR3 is TGTGCCTGGAGTGTACGGAAGGGCGAGGCGGGACTGTTTTTT. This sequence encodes CAWSVRKGEAGLFF.

CDR3 DNA: TGTGCCAGCAGGGACTGGGGGAACACTGAAGCTTTCTTT. Its protein product is CASRDWGNTEAFF. The rearrangement joins TRBV6-5 to TRBJ1-1; D gene ambiguous. Between the trimmed V and J ends, which lost 6 bases and 1 base, there was a span of 9 bases. The germline V gene encodes CDR1 MNHEY and CDR2 SVGAGI. CDR3 size: 13 residues.

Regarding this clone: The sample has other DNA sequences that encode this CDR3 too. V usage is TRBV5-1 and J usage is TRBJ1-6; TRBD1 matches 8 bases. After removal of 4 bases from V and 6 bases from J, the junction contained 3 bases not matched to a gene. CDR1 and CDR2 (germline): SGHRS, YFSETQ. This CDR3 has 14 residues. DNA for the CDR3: TGCGCCAGCAGCCCCGGACAGGGTAATTCACCCCTCCACTTT. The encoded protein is CASSPGQGNSPLHF.

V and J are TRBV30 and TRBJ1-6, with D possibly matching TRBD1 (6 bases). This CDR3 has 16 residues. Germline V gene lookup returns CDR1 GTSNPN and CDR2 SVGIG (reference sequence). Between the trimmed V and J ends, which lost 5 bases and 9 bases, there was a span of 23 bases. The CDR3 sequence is CAWRRGVRGTSSPLHF. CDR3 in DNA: TGTGCCTGGCGCCGGGGGGTACGGGGGACAAGTTCACCCCTCCACTTT.

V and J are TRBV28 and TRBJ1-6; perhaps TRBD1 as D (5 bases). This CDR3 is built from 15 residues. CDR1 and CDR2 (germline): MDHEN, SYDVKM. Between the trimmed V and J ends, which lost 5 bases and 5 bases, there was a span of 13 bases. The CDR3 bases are TGTGCCAGCAGTGGGGCTCTCGCCCATAATTCACCCCTCCACTTT. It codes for CASSGALAHNSPLHF. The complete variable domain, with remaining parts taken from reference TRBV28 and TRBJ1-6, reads DVKVTQSSRYLVKRTGEKVFLECVQDMDHENMFWYRQDPGLGLRLIYFSYDVKMKEKGDIPEGYSVSREKKERFSLILESASTNQTSMYLCASSGALAHNSPLHFGNGTRLTVT.

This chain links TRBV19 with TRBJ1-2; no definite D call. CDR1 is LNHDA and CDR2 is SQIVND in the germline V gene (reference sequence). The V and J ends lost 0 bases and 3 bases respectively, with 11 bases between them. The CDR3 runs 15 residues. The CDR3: CASSIDSSSYYGYTF. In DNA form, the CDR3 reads TGTGCCAGTAGTATAGATTCGAGTTCTTACTATGGCTACACCTTC.

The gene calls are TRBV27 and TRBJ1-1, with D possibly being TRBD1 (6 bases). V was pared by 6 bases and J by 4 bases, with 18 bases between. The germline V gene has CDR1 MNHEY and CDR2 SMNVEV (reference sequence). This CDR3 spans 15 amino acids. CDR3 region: CASREEKGHLTEAFF. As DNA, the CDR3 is TGTGCCAGCAGAGAGGAGAAGGGACACCTCACTGAAGCTTTCTTT.

CDR3 DNA sequence: TGTGCCAGCAGCCGCATACAGGGAAGGTTGTCCTATGGCTACACCTTC. This translates into CASSRIQGRLSYGYTF. The chain employs TRBV7-9 and TRBJ1-2; possibly TRBD1 for D (6 bases). Trimming pared 5 bases from V and 4 bases from J, leaving 20 bases between. CDR1 and CDR2 from the germline V gene are SEHNR and FQNEAQ (reference sequence). This CDR3 spans 16 amino acids.

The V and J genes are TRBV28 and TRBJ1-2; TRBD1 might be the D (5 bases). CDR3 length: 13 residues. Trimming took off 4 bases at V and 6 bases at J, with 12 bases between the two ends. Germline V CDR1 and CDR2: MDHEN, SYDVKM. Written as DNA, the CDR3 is TGTGCCAGCAGTTGGAACAAAGGGGATGGCTACACCTTC. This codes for CASSWNKGDGYTF.

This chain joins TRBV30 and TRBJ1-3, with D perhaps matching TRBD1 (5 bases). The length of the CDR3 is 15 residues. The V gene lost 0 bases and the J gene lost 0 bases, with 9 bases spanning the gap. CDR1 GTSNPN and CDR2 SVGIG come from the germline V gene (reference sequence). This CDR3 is CAWSVGLLSGNTIYF. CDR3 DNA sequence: TGTGCCTGGAGTGTGGGGCTACTCTCTGGAAACACCATATATTTT.

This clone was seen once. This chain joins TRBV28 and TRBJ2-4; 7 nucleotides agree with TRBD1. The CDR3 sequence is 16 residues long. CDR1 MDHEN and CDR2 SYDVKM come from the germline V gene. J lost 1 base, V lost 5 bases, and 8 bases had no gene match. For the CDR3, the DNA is TGTGCCAGCAGTCCTGGGACAGTAAGCGCCAAAAACATTCAGTACTTC. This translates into CASSPGTVSAKNIQYF.